This entry lists 28 T cell receptor beta chains sequenced from one sample in a study of blood T cells in healthy people across ages. Primed by a sample-barcoded 5' primer and a J-beta primer mix, a second PCR proceeded for 7 to 11 cycles. MiXCR, applied by TCRdb to the 5' RACE reads, yields one record per CDR3 protein. The data contain about 280,000 distinct CDR3 sequences, 27% of them seen just once; the ten biggest clones take up approximately 30%. The sequenced sample consisted of blood. The receptors were gathered from a woman aged 70-85 years in good health.

This rearrangement joins TRBV7-2 to TRBJ1-3; no clear D gene. The CDR3 has 15 residues. Trimming took off 1 base at V and 6 bases at J, with 13 bases between the two ends. The V gene's germline CDR1 is SGHTA and CDR2 FQGNSA. CDR3 sequence: CASSLVYGVANTIYF. The CDR3 nucleotides are TGTGCCAGCAGCTTAGTATACGGAGTGGCAAACACCATATATTTT.

In this sample, this clonotype turned up a few times. The V call is TRBV7-2, the J call TRBJ2-5; 8 nucleotides agree with TRBD1. Germline CDR1 is SGHTA and CDR2 is FQGNSA. V lost 5 bases, J lost 5 bases, and 10 bases stayed unmatched. The CDR3 contains 15 residues. CDR3: CASSPPDRGFETQYF. DNA of the CDR3: TGTGCCAGCAGCCCCCCAGACAGGGGTTTCGAGACCCAGTACTTC.

This clonotype was observed a handful of times. The rearrangement uses TRBV2 and TRBJ1-1, with D hard to call. The ends were cut back, 2 bases at V and 1 base at J, with 8 bases in the middle. The germline CDR1 and CDR2 sequences are SNHLY and FYNNEI. The CDR3 consists of 14 residues. CDR3 bases: TGTGCCAGCAGTGAACTGGGGTGGAACACTGAAGCTTTCTTT. Translating it yields CASSELGWNTEAFF.

The V and J genes are TRBV29-1 and TRBJ2-5; D is unresolved. This CDR3 is 14 amino acids long. V shed 6 bases and J shed 5 bases, with 19 bases lying between them. Germline values: CDR1 SQVTM, CDR2 ANQGSEA. The CDR3 region has the DNA TGCAGCGTCCAGGACCCACCCAGTTCGGAGACCCAGTACTTC. It specifies CSVQDPPSSETQYF.

This clonotype was picked up a small number of times. The rearrangement links TRBV28 to TRBJ2-1, with TRBD2 as a possible D gene (6 bases). The J call may not be correct, given that the DNA end is closer to TRBJ2-7. The CDR3 contains 13 residues. CDR1 and CDR2 (germline): MDHEN, SYDVKM. The CDR3 bases are TGTGCCAGCATGAACGGGGGATATGGAGAGCAGTACTTC. It yields the protein CASMNGGYGEQYF.

The sample holds a few counts of this clonotype. The CDR3, as DNA: TGCGCCAGCAGCCAAGAGGGACAGCCTAATGAAAAACTGTTTTTT. Translating it yields CASSQEGQPNEKLFF. The gene calls are TRBV4-3 and TRBJ1-4; TRBD1 matches 7 bases. This CDR3 spans 15 amino acids. The germline CDR1 and CDR2 sequences are LGHNA and YSLEER. V was clipped by 0 bases and J by 3 bases; unmatched bases: 1.

J is TRBJ1-2 and V is TRBV7-3; no reliable D call. V gave up 0 bases and J gave up 2 bases, with 7 bases separating them. Looked up from germline, CDR1 is SGHTA and CDR2 is FQGTGA. This CDR3 comprises 14 residues. The CDR3 bases are TGTGCCAGCAGCTTAACGCCCACCAACTATGGCTACACCTTC. Translating gives CASSLTPTNYGYTF.

This chain connects TRBV11-2 to TRBJ2-1; no reliable D call. The germline CDR1 and CDR2 sequences are SGHAT and FQNNGV. V lost 6 bases to trimming and J lost 2 bases, with 11 bases between them. The CDR3 sequence is 14 residues long. This CDR3 is CASRLGTAYNEQFF. In DNA, the CDR3 is TGTGCCAGCAGACTCGGAACAGCCTACAATGAGCAGTTCTTC.

This clonotype came up a few times. The rearrangement uses TRBV28 and TRBJ1-6, with 7 bases identical to TRBD1. J gave up 7 bases and V 5 bases, and 11 bases lay outside the gene matches. The CDR3 is made up of 16 amino acids. Germline V CDR1 and CDR2: MDHEN, SYDVKM. CDR3 in amino acids: CASSIPRQGRNSPLHF. The CDR3 DNA sequence: TGTGCCAGCAGTATACCTCGACAGGGACGGAATTCACCCCTCCACTTT.

This clonotype was seen a handful of times. V is TRBV29-1 and J is TRBJ2-1; TRBD2 agrees at 7 bases. Looked up from germline, CDR1 is SQVTM and CDR2 is ANQGSEA. The trim removed 4 bases at V and 2 bases at J, leaving 5 bases unmatched. The CDR3 sequence is 14 residues long. The CDR3 coding sequence is TGCAGCGTTGCTCCTCGGGGGGCCTACAATGAGCAGTTCTTC. This sequence encodes CSVAPRGAYNEQFF.

V gene TRBV28 combines with J gene TRBJ2-5; D perhaps matches TRBD2 (5 bases). Gene TRBJ2-1 matches the end of the DNA better, so the J call may be wrong. The CDR3 has 13 amino acids. Germline V gene sequence: CDR1 MDHEN, CDR2 SYDVKM. The CDR3 nucleotides are TGTGCCAGCAGTTTACCGGGATGGAATGAGCAGTTCTTC. The encoded protein is CASSLPGWNEQFF.

In nucleotides, the CDR3 is TGTGCCAGCAGTTACAGCAGAGTCGGTGAGCAGTTCTTC. This codes for CASSYSRVGEQFF. This rearrangement joins TRBV6-5 to TRBJ2-5; D gene uncertain. TRBJ2-1 explains the end of the DNA better; the J call may be wrong. Germline V CDR1 and CDR2: MNHEY, SVGAGI. This CDR3 spans 13 amino acids.

The gene calls are TRBV7-2 and TRBJ2-4, with TRBD1 as a possible D gene (6 bases). The V end was cut by 5 bases, the J end by 0 bases, with 11 bases between. The CDR3 spans 15 residues. Germline-derived CDR1 and CDR2 are SGHTA and FQGNSA. This CDR3 reads CASSADSLAKNIQYF. In DNA, the CDR3 is TGTGCCAGCAGCGCGGACAGTCTAGCCAAAAACATTCAGTACTTC.

V and J are TRBV4-3 and TRBJ1-4; D not resolved. The CDR3 sequence is 13 residues long. Between the trimmed V and J ends, which lost 1 base and 4 bases, there was a span of 4 bases. CDR1 is LGHNA and CDR2 is YSLEER in the germline V gene. CDR3 DNA: TGCGCCAGCAGCCAAGTGTATAATGAAAAACTGTTTTTT. Its protein product is CASSQVYNEKLFF.

The rearrangement uses TRBV7-9 and TRBJ2-1, with TRBD2 matching 14 bases. This CDR3 has 16 amino acids. CDR1 is SEHNR and CDR2 is FQNEAQ in the germline V gene (reference sequence). V lost 5 bases to trimming and J lost 7 bases; unmatched junction nucleotides: 7. Written as DNA, the CDR3 is TGTGCCAGCAGCGGCCCGGGACTAGCGGGGGAAAATGAGCAGTTCTTC. It yields the protein CASSGPGLAGENEQFF.

The CDR3 bases are TGTGCCAGCGGAGGGTTTGGACCCTATTGGATTGGCACTGAAGCTTTCTTT. Its protein product is CASGGFGPYWIGTEAFF. The chain carries TRBV11-2 and TRBJ1-1; no clear D. Germline CDR1 SGHAT, CDR2 FQNNGV. This CDR3 region has 17 residues. V was trimmed by 8 bases and J by 4 bases, leaving 26 bases between them.

The count of this clonotype is one. The rearrangement uses TRBV9 and TRBJ2-3; the match to TRBD1 covers 9 bases. In germline, CDR1 is SGDLS, CDR2 YYNGEE. This CDR3 region has 15 residues. Trimming cost V 0 bases and J 7 bases; bases outside gene matches: 6. The CDR3 loop is CASSVVGQGFHTQYF. Written as DNA, the CDR3 is TGTGCCAGCAGCGTAGTGGGACAGGGTTTCCATACGCAGTATTTT.

This sequence joins TRBV20-1 and TRBJ2-6; no firm D call. V gave up 0 bases and J gave up 4 bases, with 10 bases separating them. Looked up from germline, CDR1 is DFQATT and CDR2 is SNEGSKA (reference sequence). The length of the CDR3 is 15 residues. As DNA, the CDR3 is TGCAGTGCTAGAGATCGTGGATTCGGGGCCAACGTCCTGACTTTC. Protein: CSARDRGFGANVLTF.

In its sample, this clonotype was seen a few times. CDR3 loop: CSVEEQARGGSSYGYTF. In nucleotides, the CDR3 is TGCAGCGTTGAAGAACAGGCCCGAGGCGGTTCCTCCTATGGCTACACCTTC. The chain has TRBV29-1 and TRBJ1-2; D perhaps matches TRBD1 (5 bases). The V end lost 0 bases, the J end lost 4 bases, and 21 bases lay between the germline ends. This CDR3 has 17 amino acids. CDR1 and CDR2 from the germline V gene are SQVTM and ANQGSEA.

This clonotype was recorded at least ten times. The V call is TRBV14, the J call TRBJ2-2; 8 positions match TRBD1. J gave up 1 base and V 6 bases, and 10 bases lay outside the gene matches. The CDR3 consists of 17 residues. From germline, CDR1 is SGHDN and CDR2 FVKESK. CDR3 sequence: CASRRGVGQGNTGELFF. The CDR3 region has the DNA TGTGCCAGCAGAAGAGGCGTTGGACAGGGGAACACCGGGGAGCTGTTTTTT.

This clonotype was seen many times. The chain joins TRBV15 to TRBJ1-4; D possibly corresponds to TRBD1 (5 bases). Per germline, CDR1 LNHNV and CDR2 YYDKDF (reference sequence). This CDR3 contains 15 residues. V lost 0 bases and J 4 bases, leaving 9 bases between the germline ends. The CDR3 protein is CATSRDRQGNEKLFF. The CDR3 nucleotides are TGTGCCACCAGCAGAGATCGGCAGGGTAATGAAAAACTGTTTTTT.

The V call is TRBV6-2 or TRBV6-3, the J call TRBJ2-7; a weak D match, TRBD2 (6 bases). The length of the CDR3 is 13 residues. Trimming cost V 7 bases and J 1 base, with 11 bases left between them. Per germline, CDR1 MNHEY and CDR2 SVGEGT. In nucleotides, the CDR3 is TGTGCCAGCACCGAGCGGGCGTCCTACGAGCAGTACTTC. Amino acids: CASTERASYEQYF.

This clonotype has at least ten counts. The chain uses TRBV20-1 and TRBJ2-4; D is unresolved. V was pared by 0 bases and J by 7 bases, with 7 bases between. CDR3 length: 12 residues. Germline V CDR1 and CDR2: DFQATT, SNEGSKA (reference sequence). As DNA, the CDR3 is TGCAGTGCTAGAGACCCTAATAACATTCAGTACTTC. The encoded protein is CSARDPNNIQYF.

This clonotype was seen only once. The chain carries TRBV4-2 and TRBJ2-5, with D unresolved. The DNA end is a closer match to TRBJ2-1, so the J assignment may be wrong. This CDR3 has 14 amino acids. Germline loops: CDR1 LGHNA, CDR2 YNFKEQ. CDR3 sequence reads: CASSQETGSSEQFF. As DNA, the CDR3 is TGTGCCAGCAGCCAAGAAACGGGTAGCAGTGAGCAGTTCTTC.

The chain is built from TRBV10-3 and TRBJ2-5; D not resolved. The V and J ends lost 6 bases and 3 bases respectively, with 11 bases between them. The CDR3 length is 13 residues. Germline V lookup: CDR1 ENHRY, CDR2 SYGVKD. The CDR3 region has the DNA TGTGCCATCAGCGTCGAGCCGAAAGAGACCCAGTACTTC. Encoded protein: CAISVEPKETQYF.

This clonotype came up once. CDR3 protein: CASSSRTLRAFF. The CDR3 coding sequence is TGTGCCAGCAGCTCTAGGACTCTTCGAGCTTTCTTT. The rearrangement uses TRBV3-1 and TRBJ1-1; D uncertain. CDR1 and CDR2 (germline): LGHDT, YNNKEL (reference sequence). The CDR3 contains 12 residues. V dropped 5 bases and J dropped 10 bases, with 14 bases sitting between them. Full variable domain (missing parts from reference TRBV3-1 and TRBJ1-1): DTAVSQTPKYLVTQMGNDKSIKCEQNLGHDTMYWYKQDSKKFLKIMFSYNNKELIINETVPNRFSPKSPDKAHLNLHINSLELGDSAVYFCASSSRTLRAFFGQGTRLTVV.

To note about this clonotype: The junction differs from germline at one of its ends, possibly a read error. The chain has TRBV5-1 and TRBJ2-5; 9 nucleotides match TRBD1. CDR3 length: 14 residues. Germline V gene data show CDR1 as SGHRS and CDR2 as YFSETQ. In DNA, the CDR3 is TGCGCCAGCAGCTGGGGACAGGGAAAGGAGACCCGGTACTTC. It translates to CASSWGQGKETRYF.

V usage is TRBV2 and J usage is TRBJ1-5, with a possible D match to TRBD1 (6 bases). From germline, CDR1 is SNHLY and CDR2 FYNNEI. V gave up 7 bases and J gave up 6 bases, with 19 bases separating them. This CDR3 has 15 amino acids. The CDR3 region is CASTQGQGRRQPQHF. The CDR3 coding sequence is TGTGCCAGCACCCAGGGGCAGGGAAGGCGTCAGCCCCAGCATTTT.